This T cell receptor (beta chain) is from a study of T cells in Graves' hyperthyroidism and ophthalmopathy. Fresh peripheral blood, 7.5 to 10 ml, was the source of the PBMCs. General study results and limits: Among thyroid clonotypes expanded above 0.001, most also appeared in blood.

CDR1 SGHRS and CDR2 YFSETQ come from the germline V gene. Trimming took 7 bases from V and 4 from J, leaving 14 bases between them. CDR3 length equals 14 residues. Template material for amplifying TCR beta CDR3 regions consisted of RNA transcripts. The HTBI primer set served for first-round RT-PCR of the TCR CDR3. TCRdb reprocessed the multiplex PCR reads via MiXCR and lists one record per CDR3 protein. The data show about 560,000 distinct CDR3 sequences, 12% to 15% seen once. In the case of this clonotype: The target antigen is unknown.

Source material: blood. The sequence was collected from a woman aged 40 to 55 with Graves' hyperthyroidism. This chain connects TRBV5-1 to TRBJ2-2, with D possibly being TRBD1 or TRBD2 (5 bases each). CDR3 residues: CASRQLGLTGELFF. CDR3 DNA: TGCGCCAGCCGACAGTTAGGACTCACCGGGGAGCTGTTTTTT. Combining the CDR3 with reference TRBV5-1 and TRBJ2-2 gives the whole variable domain KAGVTQTPRYLIKTRGQQVTLSCSPISGHRSVSWYQQTPGQGLQFLFEYFSETQRNKGNFPGRFSGRQFSNSRSEMNVSTLELGDSALYLCASRQLGLTGELFFGEGSRLTVL.